These T cell receptor beta chains were read from a single sample in a study of shared clonotypes between healthy human individuals. Only in-frame clones appear in the TCRdb table, and some are missing; sequencing was by immunoSEQ multiplex PCR. The table includes 600,000 or so clones, roughly 96% detected once. The sequencing input was naive CD8+ T cells sorted from blood. These receptors were collected from a young woman in good health. Both conserved end residues are part of each CDR3. D genes are given only for firm matches. The listing skips clone size in some rows; elsewhere it reads once, few, many or a size class.

J gene,V gene,D gene,clone size,CDR3 DNA,CDR3 protein
TRBJ1-1,TRBV6-1,-,once,TGTGCCAGCATGGGTATGAACACTGAAGCTTTCTTT,CASMGMNTEAFF
TRBJ1-5,TRBV5-6,TRBD1,-,TGTGCCAGCACACCCGGGACAGGGGTGCAGCCCCAGCATTTT,CASTPGTGVQPQHF
TRBJ1-1,TRBV7-2,TRBD1,-,TGTGCCAGCAGCTTAGTTTGGGGACAGTGGGACACTGAAGCTTTCTTT,CASSLVWGQWDTEAFF
TRBJ1-1,TRBV7-9,-,-,TGTGCCAGCAGCCCCCCGGGGGGTGGTACTGAAGCTTTCTTT,CASSPPGGGTEAFF
TRBJ1-4,TRBV25-1,-,-,TGTGCCAGCAGTGAATTGGGCAGGGAGGATGAAAAACTGTTTTTT,CASSELGREDEKLFF
TRBJ2-1,TRBV7-9,TRBD2,once,TGTGCCAGCTCGAGCTCGGGACTAGCTTACAATGAGCAGTTCTTC,CASSSSGLAYNEQFF
TRBJ1-3,TRBV5-1,-,-,TGCGCCAGCAGCCTGGAGGGCTCCTATCTTACCGACTCTGGAAACACCATATATTTT,CASSLEGSYLTDSGNTIYF
TRBJ2-3,TRBV10-1,TRBD2,-,TGCGCCAGCAGTGGTACTAGCGGGCTCGATACGCAGTATTTT,CASSGTSGLDTQYF
TRBJ2-7,TRBV18,-,-,TGTGCCAGCTCACCTGACAATCGGCGGGGAACCTACGAGCAGTACTTC,CASSPDNRRGTYEQYF
TRBJ2-7,TRBV7-9,-,-,TGTGCCAGCAGCTTAGTACTAGGCGCCTACGAGCAGTACTTC,CASSLVLGAYEQYF
TRBJ2-7,TRBV27,-,-,TGTGCCAGCAGCAGGGACGGCTACGAGCAGTACTTC,CASSRDGYEQYF
TRBJ2-7,TRBV4-1,TRBD2,-,TGCGCCAGCAGCCCGCAAAGGACTAGCGGGAGCTCCTACGAGCAGTACTTC,CASSPQRTSGSSYEQYF
TRBJ2-7,TRBV27,-,-,TGTGCCATCAGAGGGACCACTGGCGAGCAGTACTTC,CAIRGTTGEQYF
TRBJ2-1,TRBV5-4,-,-,TGTGCCAGCAGCACTATAACGGATATAACTTACAATGAGCAGTTCTTC,CASSTITDITYNEQFF
TRBJ2-7,TRBV11-2,-,-,TGTGCCAGCAGCTTAGCAGGGCGTGAGCAGTACTTC,CASSLAGREQYF
TRBJ2-3,TRBV28,TRBD2,-,TGTGCCAGCAGTTTTCCCCTAGCGGGCACTAGCACAGATACGCAGTATTTT,CASSFPLAGTSTDTQYF
TRBJ1-5,TRBV6-5,TRBD1,-,TGTGCCAGCAGTTCCACAGGGGGCACGGGTCAGCCCCAGCATTTT,CASSSTGGTGQPQHF
TRBJ2-2,TRBV7-6,-,once,TGTGCCAGCAGCTTAGGAGTCAGCCCGAACACCGGGGAGCTGTTTTTT,CASSLGVSPNTGELFF
TRBJ1-1,TRBV10-3,-,-,TGTGCCATCACTGAAGGGAGGACTGAAGCTTTCTTT,CAITEGRTEAFF
TRBJ2-2,TRBV27,TRBD2,-,TGTGCCAGCAACCTACGGTACGGGACTAGCGGGAGTGTTGACACCGGGGAGCTGTTTTTT,CASNLRYGTSGSVDTGELFF
TRBJ2-5,TRBV28,-,-,TGTGCCAGCGGAGACTACTTTAGAGAGGAGTCATTCGGAGAGACCCAGTACTTC,CASGDYFREESFGETQYF
TRBJ1-3,TRBV7-3,-,-,TGTGCCATTATAAATCGGAAGATACTCCGGAGGAGCTCTGGAAACACCATATATTTT,CAIINRKILRRSSGNTIYF
TRBJ1-2,TRBV6-1,TRBD1,-,TGTGCCAGCAGGGCGACAGGGGCGGGAGACTATGGCTACACCTTC,CASRATGAGDYGYTF
TRBJ2-3,TRBV6-6,TRBD2,-,TGTGCAGTCGCCTTAGCGGGAGGGAGTGGAGATACGCAGTATTTT,CAVALAGGSGDTQYF
TRBJ2-5,TRBV4-1,TRBD2,-,TGCGCCAGCAGCACACGGACTAGCGAACAAGAGACCCAGTACTTC,CASSTRTSEQETQYF